This section outlines one T cell receptor (beta chain) sequence together with its context. Its antigen is unidentified. Second doses that came at about 4 or about 12 weeks were put together. The sample is drawn from a study of T cell responses to AZD1222 COVID-19 vaccine. Study-wide results and caveats: A mostly white British donor set with more females was recruited, and clonal diversity was possibly underestimated.

CDR1 LNHDA and CDR2 SQIVND come from the germline V gene (reference sequence). The ends were cut back, 10 bases at V and 3 bases at J, with 13 bases in the middle. The CDR3 is made up of 12 amino acids. The assay was immunoSEQ multiplex PCR, and TCRdb's table has in-frame clones only and misses some. The sample lists about 81,000 clones, around 84% seen once, with less than 6.5% in the top ten. The chain uses TRBV19 and TRBJ2-7; D is ambiguous. The sample in question was peripheral blood, obtained 28 days after the second AZD1222 dose. This TCR derives from an adult who received the AZD1222 COVID-19 vaccine. CDR3 residues: CATATPSYEQYF. DNA of the CDR3: TGTGCCACCGCCACCCCCAGCTACGAGCAGTACTTC. The full variable domain, with the rest looked up from reference TRBV19 and TRBJ2-7, is DGGITQSPKYLFRKEGQNVTLSCEQNLNHDAMYWYRQDPGQGLRLIYYSQIVNDFQKGDIAEGYSVSREKKESFPLTVTSAQKNPTAFYLCATATPSYEQYFGPGTRLTVT.